The text below deals with one T cell receptor (beta chain). What it binds is not known. The data derive from a study of shared clonotypes between healthy human individuals. Study as a whole: A donor's plate count was three for CD4 naive and three for CD4 memory; CD8 naive had two and CD8 memory one. Study results and caveats: Blood was the sole source, and tissue repertoires probably differ.

Genomic DNA (from each subset) was split evenly across several immunoSEQ plates. Per the original data handling: Junction-only sequences without quality scores came from ImmunoSEQ, so filtering differed. Assay used: immunoSEQ multiplex PCR; TCRdb lists only in-frame clones, some missing. The DNA gave D and trimming, while V, J and clone size come from that table. The table lists about 2.4 million clones, 80% to 95% of them singletons. The sequenced sample was naive CD4+ T cells from PBMCs. As to subset: CD45RA+ positively selected. This TCR was recovered from a young man in good health. Some clones in this sample may be carry-over from other donors' samples.

The CDR3 region is CASSQGLAVSYEQYF. Written as DNA, the CDR3 is TGTGCCAGCAGCCAGGGACTAGCGGTTAGCTACGAGCAGTACTTC. The chain joins TRBV6-6 to TRBJ2-7; 11 bases map to TRBD2. The V gene's germline CDR1 is MNHNY and CDR2 SVGAGI (reference sequence). After removal of 6 bases from V and 3 bases from J, the junction contained 7 bases not matched to a gene. The CDR3 is 15 amino acids.